The rows below give T cell receptor beta chains drawn from one sample of a study of glioma-infiltrating T cells. Via MiXCR, TCRdb re-called the multiplex PCR reads, giving one row per CDR3 protein. In the table there are 150,000 to 200,000 distinct CDR3 sequences, roughly two fifths of which are singletons. Material: glioma tissue, nonneoplastic brain tissue, or PBMCs (not recorded which). The receptors were gathered from a human donor with low-grade glioma or glioblastoma, undergoing nonglioma brain surgery, or in good health (not recorded which). Each CDR3 is given with its conserved first and last residue. Fields, in order: clone size, D gene, V gene, J gene, CDR3 protein, CDR3 DNA. A D gene is named only where the DNA matches it firmly. Not every row has a clone size; where given, it reads once, few, many or a size class.

many	NA	TRBV28	TRBJ2-3	CASSAWGSPTDTQYF	TGTGCCAGCAGTGCGTGGGGATCCCCCACAGATACGCAGTATTTT
NA	TRBD1	TRBV3-1	TRBJ1-5	CASSQGDSGPQHF	TGTGCCAGCAGCCAAGGGGACAGCGGGCCCCAGCATTTT
NA	TRBD2	TRBV7-9	TRBJ2-5	CASSQLTSGSHETQYF	TGTGCCAGCAGCCAGCTGACTAGCGGTAGTCATGAGACCCAGTACTTC
many	NA	TRBV20-1	TRBJ2-5	CSASQGETQYF	TGCAGTGCTAGTCAAGGAGAGACCCAGTACTTC
NA	NA	TRBV11-1	TRBJ1-1	CASSSDNWNTEAFF	TGTGCCAGCAGCTCTGACAATTGGAACACTGAAGCTTTCTTT
NA	NA	TRBV7-2	TRBJ2-2	CASSLLTARNTGELFF	TGTGCCAGCAGCTTATTAACGGCCAGGAACACCGGGGAGCTGTTTTTT
NA	NA	TRBV12-3/TRBV12-4	TRBJ2-5	CASSSRETQYF	TGTGCCAGCAGTTCCAGAGAGACCCAGTACTTC
NA	NA	TRBV4-2	TRBJ2-3	CASRPRGSSSGIYTDTQYF	TGTGCCAGCAGACCAAGAGGCAGCAGTAGCGGAATCTACACAGATACGCAGTATTTT
NA	NA	TRBV19	TRBJ2-5	CASSGSSETQYF	TGTGCCAGTAGTGGTAGCTCGGAGACCCAGTACTTC
many	NA	TRBV6-6	TRBJ1-2	CASSYRQHQGYTF	TGTGCCAGCAGTTACAGGCAGCACCAGGGCTACACCTTC
many	NA	TRBV2	TRBJ2-4	CASGGLAKNIQYF	TGTGCCAGTGGGGGGTTGGCCAAAAACATTCAGTACTTC
NA	TRBD2	TRBV27	TRBJ2-5	CASSLGGRAQETQYF	TGTGCCAGCAGTTTAGGCGGGAGGGCCCAAGAGACCCAGTACTTC
many	TRBD2	TRBV28	TRBJ2-7	CASCPSGTYHEQYF	TGTGCCAGCTGTCCTAGCGGGACATACCACGAGCAGTACTTC
few	NA	TRBV29-1	TRBJ1-1	CSVESGWNTEAFF	TGCAGCGTTGAATCGGGCTGGAACACTGAAGCTTTCTTT
NA	NA	TRBV19	TRBJ2-4	CASQTTLAKNIQYF	TGTGCCAGCCAGACGACGCTAGCCAAAAACATTCAGTACTTC
many	NA	TRBV2	TRBJ2-1	CASSDTGASYNEQFF	TGTGCCAGCAGTGATACAGGTGCCTCCTACAATGAGCAGTTCTTC
NA	NA	TRBV28	TRBJ2-7	CASSLGSYEQCF	TGTGCCAGCAGTTTAGGCTCCTACGAGCAGTGCTTC
NA	TRBD1	TRBV10-3	TRBJ1-2	CAISSWTGTHGYTF	TGTGCCATCAGCTCTTGGACAGGAACCCATGGCTACACCTTC
many	NA	TRBV12-3/TRBV12-4	TRBJ1-6	CASSPQGPNSPLHF	TGTGCCAGCAGCCCACAGGGACCAAATTCACCCCTCCACTTT
many	TRBD2	TRBV7-2	TRBJ2-3	CASSSRLAGGGYTQYF	TGTGCCAGCAGCTCTAGACTAGCGGGAGGGGGGTATACGCAGTATTTT
many	NA	TRBV27	TRBJ2-1	CASSLSWGVRGNEQFF	TGTGCCAGCAGTTTATCATGGGGGGTTCGAGGAAATGAGCAGTTCTTC
NA	TRBD2	TRBV30	TRBJ2-7	CAWSVAGFTYEQYF	TGTGCCTGGAGTGTAGCGGGATTTACCTACGAGCAGTACTTC
many	TRBD2	TRBV20-1	TRBJ2-5	CSAPTSGSWETQYF	TGCAGTGCCCCTACTAGCGGGAGTTGGGAGACCCAGTACTTC
many	NA	TRBV20-1	TRBJ2-5	CSACYREETQYF	TGCAGTGCTTGCTACAGGGAAGAGACCCAGTACTTC
many	NA	TRBV6-1	TRBJ1-1	CASRGVGNTEAFF	TGTGCCAGCCGTGGGGTGGGAAACACTGAAGCTTTCTTT
many	NA	TRBV2	TRBJ1-5	CASSDPRRVLLPQHF	TGTGCCAGCAGTGACCCCCGGCGGGTACTTTTGCCCCAGCATTTT
many	NA	TRBV7-2	TRBJ2-5	CASRSQETQYF	TGTGCCAGCAGAAGCCAAGAGACCCAGTACTTC
NA	TRBD1	TRBV3-1	TRBJ2-1	CASIQDPSGTAFF	TGTGCCAGCATCCAAGACCCCTCCGGGACAGCATTTTTC